This is a list of T cell receptor beta chains from one sample in a study of beta chain features in type 1 diabetes. Here immunoSEQ multiplex PCR was the method, and the copy in TCRdb shows in-frame clones only, minus some. The sample holds some 350,000 clones, approximately 12% seen once. Sample: naive CD4+ T cells from blood. The receptors were sampled from a woman aged 18-29 years with type 1 diabetes. Both conserved end residues are part of each CDR3. The D gene is left open where the match is weak. Only some rows state a clone size, as once, few, many or a class for expanded clones.

abundance | j_gene | d_gene | v_gene | CDR3nt | CDR3aa
. | TRBJ2-7 | TRBD1 | TRBV28 | TGTGCCAGCAGTCCTCGCGGACAGGGGGTCGGAGAGCAGTACTTC | CASSPRGQGVGEQYF
. | TRBJ2-5 | TRBD1 | TRBV28 | TGTGCCAGCGGGGAGTCGACAGGGGGCCGGGAGACCCAGTACTTC | CASGESTGGRETQYF
few | TRBJ2-7 | TRBD2 | TRBV18 | TGTGCCAGCTCACCGGGGGGGGACGAGCAGTACTTC | CASSPGGDEQYF
. | TRBJ1-5 | . | TRBV6-1 | TGTGCCAGCAGTGCTCCGGGACAACGGCTTAGCAATCAGCCCCAGCATTTT | CASSAPGQRLSNQPQHF
. | TRBJ1-5 | . | TRBV21-1 | TGTGCCAGCAGCAAAGCGGGACAGACTAATCAGCCCCAGCATTTT | CASSKAGQTNQPQHF
few | TRBJ2-3 | TRBD2 | TRBV5-1 | TGCGCCAGCAGCTTGACGCAACTAGCGGGAGGTACAGATACGCAGTATTTT | CASSLTQLAGGTDTQYF
. | TRBJ1-1 | TRBD1 | TRBV11-3 | TGTGCCAGCAGGTGGACAGGAGTGAACACTGAAGCTTTCTTT | CASRWTGVNTEAFF
. | TRBJ1-4 | . | TRBV5-6 | TGTGCCAGCAGCTTGTTAGCTAATGAAAAACTGTTTTTT | CASSLLANEKLFF
. | TRBJ2-4 | . | TRBV7-2 | TGTGCCAGCCGACACTCACACAACTCGGGGAACATTCAGTACTTC | CASRHSHNSGNIQYF
few | TRBJ2-7 | . | TRBV15 | TGTGCCACCAGCAGAGATCAGGGAAGCTCCTACGAGCAGTACTTC | CATSRDQGSSYEQYF
. | TRBJ2-3 | TRBD2 | TRBV23-1 | TGCGCCAGCAGTCAATACGGGGGGAGAGGACCCCGGGCCAACACAGATACGCAGTATTTT | CASSQYGGRGPRANTDTQYF
. | TRBJ1-1 | . | TRBV30 | TGTGCCTATAGAACGCCGAACACTGAAGCTTTCTTT | CAYRTPNTEAFF
few | TRBJ2-3 | TRBD1 | TRBV4-3 | TGCGCCAGCAGCCAAGGGACGACAGGGGGCACAGATACGCAGTATTTT | CASSQGTTGGTDTQYF
. | TRBJ2-6 | . | TRBV7-3 | TGTGCCAGCAGCTTACTCACAGCTGGGGCCAACGTCCTGACTTTC | CASSLLTAGANVLTF
. | TRBJ1-5 | . | TRBV19 | TGTGCCAGTAGTATTTTAGGAGCCCATCAGCCCCAGCATTTT | CASSILGAHQPQHF
few | TRBJ2-3 | . | TRBV5-1 | TGCGCCAGCAGCGCCACAGGGAGTACAGATACGCAGTATTTT | CASSATGSTDTQYF
few | TRBJ1-5 | TRBD1 | TRBV7-9 | TGTGCCAGCAGCTCGGGACAGGGGTTCAATCAGCCCCAGCATTTT | CASSSGQGFNQPQHF
. | TRBJ2-1 | TRBD1 | TRBV6-1 | TGTGCCAGCAGTGAAGGGGTCAGGGGGACAGGTCCCTACAATGAGCAGTTCTTC | CASSEGVRGTGPYNEQFF